This T cell receptor beta chain was identified during a study of neurological immune-mediated disorders. The authors produced cDNA by 5'RACE using 10-nucleotide random UMIs. From 15-18 subjects, each sequencing run yielded over 170 million TCR-beta sequences. TCRdb reprocessed the 5' RACE reads with MiXCR, giving one entry per CDR3 protein. The repertoire has about 36,000 distinct CDR3 sequences, around a tenth of them found once; the top ten carry around 7%. Germline V gives CDR1 SGHTA, CDR2 FQGTGA. This CDR3 spans 13 amino acids. V lost 4 bases and J 7 bases, leaving 8 bases between the germline ends. The table lists this clonotype with many counts.

The TCR originated in a young woman with HTLV-1-associated myelopathy (HAM/TSP). The sample was PBMCs. J is TRBJ1-6 and V is TRBV7-3, with D tentatively TRBD1 (6 bases). DNA of the CDR3: TGTGCCAGCAGCTCCGGACAGAATTCACCCCTCCACTTT. This translates into CASSSGQNSPLHF.